The rows below give T cell receptor beta chains drawn from one sample of a study of blood T cell repertoires in COVID-19. Profiling relied on immunoSEQ multiplex PCR, and the TCRdb table lists in-frame clones only, not all of them. The data contain approximately 82,000 clones, approximately 80% of them singletons. Sequencing input: peripheral blood. These receptor sequences come from a human donor in a cohort sampled during active COVID-19. CDR3s leave out the opening cysteine and the closing phenylalanine or tryptophan. For some rows the clone size is stated as once, few or many, or as a class when expanded; others skip it.

cdr3_aa: ASSKRDRDYGYT
v_call: TRBV5-1
clone_size: -
cdr3_length: 12
j_call: TRBJ1-2

cdr3_aa: ASSPISGAVQETQY
v_call: TRBV18
clone_size: -
cdr3_length: 14
j_call: TRBJ2-5

cdr3_aa: ASSLTQAYGYT
v_call: TRBV12-3/TRBV12-4
clone_size: -
cdr3_length: 11
j_call: TRBJ1-2

cdr3_aa: SVEDGMQGGFGNTIY
v_call: TRBV29-1
clone_size: -
cdr3_length: 15
j_call: TRBJ1-3

cdr3_aa: ASSVRVGTSGGSKNIQY
v_call: TRBV5-4
clone_size: -
cdr3_length: 17
j_call: TRBJ2-4

cdr3_aa: ASSRQGANTEAF
v_call: TRBV5-1
clone_size: -
cdr3_length: 12
j_call: TRBJ1-1

cdr3_aa: ASSPYLRGYGGELF
v_call: TRBV4-1
clone_size: -
cdr3_length: 14
j_call: TRBJ2-2

cdr3_aa: ASSSPSGEYGYT
v_call: TRBV5-4
clone_size: once
cdr3_length: 12
j_call: TRBJ1-2

cdr3_aa: ASSRDRNYGYT
v_call: TRBV27
clone_size: -
cdr3_length: 11
j_call: TRBJ1-2

cdr3_aa: ASSSPPSTEAF
v_call: TRBV28
clone_size: -
cdr3_length: 11
j_call: TRBJ1-1

cdr3_aa: ARSLASGAHTDTQY
v_call: TRBV5-3
clone_size: -
cdr3_length: 14
j_call: TRBJ2-3

cdr3_aa: ASRTDTDTQY
v_call: TRBV7-2
clone_size: -
cdr3_length: 10
j_call: TRBJ2-3

cdr3_aa: ASSLDHRETQY
v_call: TRBV5-1
clone_size: -
cdr3_length: 11
j_call: TRBJ2-5

cdr3_aa: ASSTAAGGTYGYT
v_call: TRBV19
clone_size: -
cdr3_length: 13
j_call: TRBJ1-2

cdr3_aa: ASSYTRSGQPQH
v_call: TRBV6-5
clone_size: -
cdr3_length: 12
j_call: TRBJ1-5

cdr3_aa: ASSFGPASYEQY
v_call: TRBV5-1
clone_size: -
cdr3_length: 12
j_call: TRBJ2-7

cdr3_aa: ASRRQGSTDTQY
v_call: TRBV7-9
clone_size: once
cdr3_length: 12
j_call: TRBJ2-3

cdr3_aa: ATSRAGGRLFQY
v_call: TRBV15
clone_size: few
cdr3_length: 12
j_call: TRBJ2-5

cdr3_aa: ASSLQGAGEQY
v_call: TRBV18
clone_size: few
cdr3_length: 11
j_call: TRBJ2-7

cdr3_aa: ASSVVRQETQY
v_call: TRBV2
clone_size: -
cdr3_length: 11
j_call: TRBJ2-5

cdr3_aa: AWSGQGADTQY
v_call: TRBV30
clone_size: -
cdr3_length: 11
j_call: TRBJ2-3

cdr3_aa: ASSPIGGYADGYT
v_call: TRBV18
clone_size: -
cdr3_length: 13
j_call: TRBJ1-2

cdr3_aa: ASSQDREVSNQPQH
v_call: TRBV4-1
clone_size: few
cdr3_length: 14
j_call: TRBJ1-5

cdr3_aa: ASSPGTGSYEQY
v_call: TRBV18
clone_size: -
cdr3_length: 12
j_call: TRBJ2-7

cdr3_aa: ASRGRTGVYEQY
v_call: TRBV6-5
clone_size: few
cdr3_length: 12
j_call: TRBJ2-7

cdr3_aa: ASSSLGRNIQY
v_call: TRBV27
clone_size: -
cdr3_length: 11
j_call: TRBJ2-4

cdr3_aa: ASSTYTGYEQY
v_call: TRBV19
clone_size: -
cdr3_length: 11
j_call: TRBJ2-7

cdr3_aa: ASSLGTGGAYEQY
v_call: TRBV6-5
clone_size: -
cdr3_length: 13
j_call: TRBJ2-7

cdr3_aa: ASSSRTSGGQSYNEQF
v_call: TRBV5-4
clone_size: -
cdr3_length: 16
j_call: TRBJ2-1

cdr3_aa: ASSAGTGKSEQF
v_call: TRBV7-9
clone_size: once
cdr3_length: 12
j_call: TRBJ2-1

cdr3_aa: ASQEGALDTIY
v_call: TRBV6-5
clone_size: -
cdr3_length: 11
j_call: TRBJ1-3

cdr3_aa: ASSLYPPRQVHSGNTIY
v_call: TRBV27
clone_size: -
cdr3_length: 17
j_call: TRBJ1-3

cdr3_aa: ASSLVGLAGLTDTQY
v_call: TRBV13
clone_size: -
cdr3_length: 15
j_call: TRBJ2-3

cdr3_aa: ASSVRTGKAYEQY
v_call: TRBV9
clone_size: many
cdr3_length: 13
j_call: TRBJ2-7

cdr3_aa: ASSQGQHSGNTIY
v_call: TRBV3-1/TRBV3-2
clone_size: -
cdr3_length: 13
j_call: TRBJ1-3

cdr3_aa: ASSLPTGEAQY
v_call: TRBV7-2
clone_size: -
cdr3_length: 11
j_call: TRBJ2-7

cdr3_aa: ASSLKSGTGYEKLF
v_call: TRBV18
clone_size: -
cdr3_length: 14
j_call: TRBJ1-4

cdr3_aa: ATGDRGNEQF
v_call: TRBV19
clone_size: -
cdr3_length: 10
j_call: TRBJ2-1

cdr3_aa: ASSVGPPRTGELF
v_call: TRBV9
clone_size: -
cdr3_length: 13
j_call: TRBJ2-2

cdr3_aa: ATSSQNTEAF
v_call: TRBV15
clone_size: -
cdr3_length: 10
j_call: TRBJ1-1

cdr3_aa: AMGGVQSNQPQH
v_call: TRBV19
clone_size: few
cdr3_length: 12
j_call: TRBJ1-5